Following are 12 T cell receptor beta chains from one sample sequenced in a study of molecular identifiers for immune sequencing clone quantification. TCRdb independently ran MiXCR on the PCR reads; one entry per CDR3 protein. Of nearly 650,000 distinct CDR3 sequences in the sample, less than 30% are singletons; the top ten hold 0.7% to 0.95%. What was sequenced was naive CD8+ T cells from blood, with Jurkat cell RNA spiked in. Subset denoted: FACS-sorted CD8+CD4-CCR7+CD45RA+ naive T cells. Receptors were obtained from a human donor in good health. Some libraries in this study had Jurkat cell RNA spiked in.

On this clonotype itself: A much larger clone differs from this one at a single base, so this may be a read error. CDR3 sequence (DNA): TGTGCCAGCAGCTTGGATGCGGGCCCGGGGGTCTACGAGCCGTACTTC. The encoded protein is CASSLDAGPGVYEPYF. This chain joins TRBV5-8 and TRBJ2-7, with a tentative D call TRBD2 (6 bases). The CDR3 has 16 residues. Germline loops: CDR1 SGHTS, CDR2 YDEGEE.

This clonotype was recorded many times. This chain joins TRBV20-1 and TRBJ2-5; weak D call: TRBD2 (5 bases). Trimming cost V 0 bases and J 2 bases, with 7 bases left between them. Germline loops: CDR1 DFQATT, CDR2 SNEGSKA (reference sequence). This CDR3 is built from 13 residues. As DNA, the CDR3 is TGCAGTGCTAGAGAGAGGGCTCAAGAGACCCAGTACTTC. Its protein is CSARERAQETQYF.

This clonotype was recorded at least ten times. This chain uses TRBV28 with TRBJ2-3; possible D gene TRBD2, 5 bases. Germline V CDR1 and CDR2: MDHEN, SYDVKM. Trimming removed 3 bases from V and 2 bases from J, with 12 bases in between. The CDR3 consists of 15 residues. The chain's CDR3 is CASSLSLANTDTQYF. In DNA, the CDR3 is TGTGCCAGCAGTTTGAGTTTAGCGAACACAGATACGCAGTATTTT. The full variable domain, rest sourced from reference TRBV28 and TRBJ2-3, is DVKVTQSSRYLVKRTGEKVFLECVQDMDHENMFWYRQDPGLGLRLIYFSYDVKMKEKGDIPEGYSVSREKKERFSLILESASTNQTSMYLCASSLSLANTDTQYFGPGTRLTVL.

A word on this clonotype: One junction end disagrees with the germline gene, perhaps due to a read error. The chain links TRBV7-6 to TRBJ2-1; D is possibly TRBD2 (5 bases). Per germline, CDR1 SGHVS and CDR2 FNYEAQ. This CDR3 comprises 14 residues. The CDR3 reads CASSLVLDYNERFF. CDR3 DNA sequence: TGTGCCAGCAGCTTAGTACTAGATTACAATGAGCGGTTCTTC.

This sequence joins TRBV28 and TRBJ2-7, with 14 bases matching TRBD2. In germline, CDR1 is MDHEN, CDR2 SYDVKM. CDR3 length equals 15 residues. Losses at the gene ends were 5 bases for V and 6 bases for J; bases not matched to a gene: 6. CDR3 amino acids: CASSQTSGRAFEQYF. The CDR3 region has the DNA TGTGCCAGCAGTCAGACTAGCGGGAGGGCCTTCGAGCAGTACTTC.

The J gene is TRBJ1-4, the V gene TRBV2; the match to TRBD1 covers 7 bases. This CDR3 spans 16 amino acids. Germline V lookup: CDR1 SNHLY, CDR2 FYNNEI. V shed 6 bases, J shed 11 bases, and the junction held 18 bases outside the gene matches. CDR3: CASSANIDRAPDKLFF. The CDR3 DNA sequence: TGTGCCAGCAGCGCCAATATAGACAGGGCACCTGATAAACTGTTTTTT.

The chain employs TRBV10-2 and TRBJ1-2, with TRBD1 matching 7 bases. The CDR3 is made up of 15 amino acids. V shed 0 bases and J 4 bases; nucleotides not matched to a gene: 5. Germline V gene data show CDR1 as WSHSY and CDR2 as SAAADI. CDR3 in DNA: TGCGCCAGCAGTGAGTCTGCAGGGGGAAGCTATGGCTACACCTTC. Its protein is CASSESAGGSYGYTF.

The chain is built from TRBV6-5 and TRBJ2-1, with a tentative D call TRBD2 (5 bases). The germline CDR1 and CDR2 sequences are MNHEY and SVGAGI. CDR3 length: 15 residues. The germline V and J ends were trimmed by 2 bases and 3 bases, with 11 bases remaining between them. CDR3 nucleotides: TGTGCCAGCAGTTACAGCTGGGAGCGCTACAATGAGCAGTTCTTC. Encoded protein: CASSYSWERYNEQFF.

In the case of this clonotype: A read error may explain this, as a much larger clone is one base away. In nucleotides, the CDR3 is TGTGCCAGCAGCTTATTGGGGACAGGGGCCGGCCAAGAGACCCAGTACTTC. This codes for CASSLLGTGAGQETQYF. The chain recombines TRBV7-9 with TRBJ2-5, with TRBD1 matching over 10 bases. The CDR3 loop spans 17 amino acids. V lost 2 bases, J lost 1 base, and 7 bases stayed unmatched. The V gene's germline CDR1 is SEHNR and CDR2 FQNEAQ (reference sequence).

This clonotype has at least ten counts. The chain has TRBV30 and TRBJ1-5; 10 bases match TRBD1. J gave up 10 bases and V 5 bases, and 11 bases lay outside the gene matches. The CDR3 runs to 14 residues. Germline assignment: CDR1 GTSNPN and CDR2 SVGIG (reference sequence). Written as DNA, the CDR3 is TGTGCCTGGGACTCGGGACAGGGGCTGGAACCCCAGCATTTT. Protein: CAWDSGQGLEPQHF.

In regard to this clonotype: Just one base apart from a much larger clone, this may be a read error. V gene TRBV9 combines with J gene TRBJ2-3; perhaps D is TRBD1 or TRBD2 (6 bases each). Trimming left V 3 bases short and J 5 bases short, with 19 bases between. The CDR3 length is 16 residues. Germline V CDR1 and CDR2: SGDLS, YYNGEE. The DNA of the CDR3 is TGTGCCAGCAGCGCCTTAGGAGGGGGGCCCGGAGATACGCAGTATTTT. This sequence encodes CASSALGGGPGDTQYF.

This CDR3 reads CAWSVTGYEQYF. The CDR3 nucleotides are TGTGCCTGGAGCGTCACAGGGTACGAGCAGTACTTC. The V gene is TRBV30, the J gene TRBJ2-7; possible D gene TRBD1, 6 bases. The germline CDR1 and CDR2 sequences are GTSNPN and SVGIG (reference sequence). The CDR3 consists of 12 residues. V was trimmed by 3 bases and J by 4 bases, leaving 10 bases between them.